This TCR beta chain comes out of a study of shared T cell receptors in the human thymus. The method was immunoSEQ multiplex PCR; TCRdb's version includes in-frame clones alone and lacks a portion of them. The table records 700,000 or so clones, approximately 83% of them present only once. The V gene's germline CDR1 is SGHTA and CDR2 FQGNSA. This CDR3 comprises 15 residues. V was pared by 1 base and J by 2 bases, with 2 bases of the junction left unmatched. Separately, the same data were catalogued under a study of human thymus T cells.

The clonotype comes from a girl younger than two with a congenital heart defect. Specimen: thymocytes. V usage is TRBV7-2 and J usage is TRBJ1-5; 7 positions match TRBD1. The CDR3 nucleotides read TGTGCCAGCAGCTTAGTCAGGGGGGGCAATCAGCCCCAGCATTTT. This gives the protein CASSLVRGGNQPQHF.